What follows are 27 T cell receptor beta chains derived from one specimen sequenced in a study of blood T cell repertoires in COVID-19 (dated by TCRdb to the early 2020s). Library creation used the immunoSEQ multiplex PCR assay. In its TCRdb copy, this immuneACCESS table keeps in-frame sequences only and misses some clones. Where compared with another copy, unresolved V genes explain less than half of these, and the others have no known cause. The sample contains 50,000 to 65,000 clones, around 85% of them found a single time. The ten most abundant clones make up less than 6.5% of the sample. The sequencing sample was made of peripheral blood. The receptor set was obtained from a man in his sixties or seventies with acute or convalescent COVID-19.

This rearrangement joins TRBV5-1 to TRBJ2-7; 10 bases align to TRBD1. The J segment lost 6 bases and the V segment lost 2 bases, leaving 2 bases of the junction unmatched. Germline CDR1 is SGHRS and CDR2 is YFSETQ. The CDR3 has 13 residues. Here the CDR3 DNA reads TGCGCCAGCAGCTTCGGACAGGGGGGCGAGCAGTACTTC. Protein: CASSFGQGGEQYF.

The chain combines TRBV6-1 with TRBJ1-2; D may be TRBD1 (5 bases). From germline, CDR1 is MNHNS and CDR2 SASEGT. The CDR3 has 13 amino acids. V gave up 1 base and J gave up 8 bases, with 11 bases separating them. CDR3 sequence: CASSEVGAEGYTF. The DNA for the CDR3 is TGTGCCAGCAGTGAAGTAGGGGCAGAAGGCTACACCTTC.

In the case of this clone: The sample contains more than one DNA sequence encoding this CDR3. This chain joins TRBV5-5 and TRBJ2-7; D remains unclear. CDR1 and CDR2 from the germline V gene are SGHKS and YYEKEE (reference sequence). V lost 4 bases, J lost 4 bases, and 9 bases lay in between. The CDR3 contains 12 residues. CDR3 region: CASSLGVYEQYF. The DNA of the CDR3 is TGTGCCAGCAGCCTCGGAGTATACGAGCAGTACTTC. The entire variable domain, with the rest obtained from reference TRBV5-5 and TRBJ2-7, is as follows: DAGVTQSPTHLIKTRGQQVTLRCSPISGHKSVSWYQQVLGQGPQFIFQYYEKEERGRGNFPDRFSARQFPNYSSELNVNALLLGDSALYLCASSLGVYEQYFGPGTRLTVT.

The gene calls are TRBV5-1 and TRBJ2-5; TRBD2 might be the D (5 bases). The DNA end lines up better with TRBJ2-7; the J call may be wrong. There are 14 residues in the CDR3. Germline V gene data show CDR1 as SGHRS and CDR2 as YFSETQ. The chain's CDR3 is CASRTDTSSYEQYF. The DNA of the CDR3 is TGCGCCAGCAGAACCGACACTAGCTCCTACGAGCAGTACTTC.

The CDR3 region is CASRHGRAQIWGDNSPLHF. The CDR3, as DNA: TGTGCCAGCAGGCATGGCCGGGCCCAAATTTGGGGCGATAATTCACCCCTCCACTTT. The chain uses TRBV7-2 and TRBJ1-6, with D possibly matching TRBD1 (5 bases). Deletions cut 6 bases from V and 5 bases from J, with 26 bases between. This CDR3 is 19 amino acids long. Germline loops: CDR1 SGHTA, CDR2 FQGNSA.

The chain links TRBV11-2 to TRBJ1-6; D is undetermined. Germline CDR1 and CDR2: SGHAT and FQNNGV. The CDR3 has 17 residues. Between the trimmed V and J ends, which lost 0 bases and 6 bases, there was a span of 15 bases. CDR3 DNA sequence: TGTGCCAGCAGCTTAGAGGTGTCCAGAGGAGGTAATTCACCCCTCCACTTT. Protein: CASSLEVSRGGNSPLHF.

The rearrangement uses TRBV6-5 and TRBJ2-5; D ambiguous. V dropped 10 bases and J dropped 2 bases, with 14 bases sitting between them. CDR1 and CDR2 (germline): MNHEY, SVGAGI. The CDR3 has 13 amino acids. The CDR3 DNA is TGTGCCAACCTACATCGGGTGCAAGAGACCCAGTACTTC. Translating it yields CANLHRVQETQYF.

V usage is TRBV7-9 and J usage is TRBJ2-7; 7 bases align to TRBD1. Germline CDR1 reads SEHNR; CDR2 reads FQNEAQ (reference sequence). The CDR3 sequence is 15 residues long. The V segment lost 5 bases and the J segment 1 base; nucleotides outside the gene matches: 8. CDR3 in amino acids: CASSPRTGPSYEQYF. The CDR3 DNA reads TGTGCCAGCAGCCCCCGGACAGGACCTTCCTACGAGCAGTACTTC.

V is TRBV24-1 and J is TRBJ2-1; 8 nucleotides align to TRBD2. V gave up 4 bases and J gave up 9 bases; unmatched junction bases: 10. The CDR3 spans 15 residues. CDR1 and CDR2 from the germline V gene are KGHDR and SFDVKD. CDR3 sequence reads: CATSESGLEEVEQFF. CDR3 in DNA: TGTGCCACCAGTGAGTCGGGACTAGAGGAGGTTGAGCAGTTCTTC.

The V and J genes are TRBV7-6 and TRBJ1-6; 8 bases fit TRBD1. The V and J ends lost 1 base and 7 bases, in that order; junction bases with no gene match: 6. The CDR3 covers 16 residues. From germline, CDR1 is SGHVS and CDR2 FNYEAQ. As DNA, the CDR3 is TGTGCCAGCAGCTTAGTGGCAGGGGGCGAAAATTCACCCCTCCACTTT. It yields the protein CASSLVAGGENSPLHF.

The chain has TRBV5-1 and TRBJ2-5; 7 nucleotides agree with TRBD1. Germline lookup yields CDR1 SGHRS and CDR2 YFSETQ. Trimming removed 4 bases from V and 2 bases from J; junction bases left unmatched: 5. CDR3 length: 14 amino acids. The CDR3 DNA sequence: TGCGCCAGCAGCCCCATGGGACAGCAAGAGACCCAGTACTTC. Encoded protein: CASSPMGQQETQYF.

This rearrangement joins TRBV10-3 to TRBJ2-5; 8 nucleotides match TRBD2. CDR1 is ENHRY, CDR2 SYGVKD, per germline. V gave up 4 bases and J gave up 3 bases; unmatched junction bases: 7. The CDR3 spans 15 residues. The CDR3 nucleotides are TGTGCCATCAGTGCGACGGGGGGGGCCGAAGAGACCCAGTACTTC. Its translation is CAISATGGAEETQYF.

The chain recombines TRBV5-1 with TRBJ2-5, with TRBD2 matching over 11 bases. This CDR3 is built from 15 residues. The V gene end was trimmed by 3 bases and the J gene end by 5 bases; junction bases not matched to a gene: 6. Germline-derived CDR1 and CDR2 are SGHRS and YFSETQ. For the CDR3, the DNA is TGCGCCAGCAGCTCCTTAGCGGGGGGGCGGGAGACCCAGTACTTC. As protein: CASSSLAGGRETQYF. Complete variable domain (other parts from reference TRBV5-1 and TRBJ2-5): KAGVTQTPRYLIKTRGQQVTLSCSPISGHRSVSWYQQTPGQGLQFLFEYFSETQRNKGNFPGRFSGRQFSNSRSEMNVSTLELGDSALYLCASSSLAGGRETQYFGPGTRLLVL.

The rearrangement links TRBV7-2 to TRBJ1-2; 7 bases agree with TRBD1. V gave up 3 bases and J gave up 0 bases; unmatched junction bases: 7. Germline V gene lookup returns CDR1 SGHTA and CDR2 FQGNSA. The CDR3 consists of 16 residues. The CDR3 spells CASSLSSGTANYGYTF. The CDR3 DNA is TGTGCCAGCAGCTTGAGCTCCGGGACAGCTAACTATGGCTACACCTTC.

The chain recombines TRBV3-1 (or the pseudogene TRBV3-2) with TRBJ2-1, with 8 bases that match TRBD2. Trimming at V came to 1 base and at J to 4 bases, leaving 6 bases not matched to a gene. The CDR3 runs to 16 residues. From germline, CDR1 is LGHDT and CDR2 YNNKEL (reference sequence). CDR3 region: CASSQGAGGSYNEQFF. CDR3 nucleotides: TGTGCCAGCAGCCAAGGTGCGGGGGGATCATACAATGAGCAGTTCTTC.

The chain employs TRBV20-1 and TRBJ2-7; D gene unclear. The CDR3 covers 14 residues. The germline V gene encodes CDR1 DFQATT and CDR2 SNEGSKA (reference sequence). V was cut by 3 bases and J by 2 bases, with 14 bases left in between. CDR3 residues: CSASFGSVTYEQYF. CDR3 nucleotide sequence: TGCAGTGCTAGTTTCGGCAGCGTAACCTACGAGCAGTACTTC.

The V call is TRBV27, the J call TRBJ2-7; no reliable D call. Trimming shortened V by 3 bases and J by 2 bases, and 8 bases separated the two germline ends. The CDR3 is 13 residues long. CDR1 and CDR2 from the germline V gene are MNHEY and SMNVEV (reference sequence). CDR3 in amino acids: CASSLGQPYEQYF. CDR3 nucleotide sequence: TGTGCCAGCAGTTTGGGCCAGCCCTACGAGCAGTACTTC.

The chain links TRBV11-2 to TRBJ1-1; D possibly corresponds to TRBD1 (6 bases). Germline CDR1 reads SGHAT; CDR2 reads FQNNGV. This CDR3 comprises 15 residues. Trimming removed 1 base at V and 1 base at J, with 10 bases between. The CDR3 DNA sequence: TGTGCCAGCAGCTTAGGGTGGGGACAGAACACTGAAGCTTTCTTT. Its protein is CASSLGWGQNTEAFF.

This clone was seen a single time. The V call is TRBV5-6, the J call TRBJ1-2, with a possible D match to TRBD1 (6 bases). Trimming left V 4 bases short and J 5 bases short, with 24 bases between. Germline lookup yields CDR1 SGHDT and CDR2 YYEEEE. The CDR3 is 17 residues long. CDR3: CASSLYMTGPPLYGYTF. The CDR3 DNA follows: TGTGCCAGCAGCCTATATATGACAGGTCCGCCTCTTTATGGCTACACCTTC.

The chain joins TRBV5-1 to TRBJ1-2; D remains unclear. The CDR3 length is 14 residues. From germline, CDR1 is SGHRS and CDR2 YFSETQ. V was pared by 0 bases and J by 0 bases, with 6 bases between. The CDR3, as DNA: TGCGCCAGCAGCTTGGGGTCTACTAACTATGGCTACACCTTC. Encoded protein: CASSLGSTNYGYTF.

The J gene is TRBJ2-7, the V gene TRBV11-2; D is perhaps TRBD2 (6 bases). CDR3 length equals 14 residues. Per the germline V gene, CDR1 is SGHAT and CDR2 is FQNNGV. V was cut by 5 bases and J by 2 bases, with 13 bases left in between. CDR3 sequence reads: CASSRGLGAYEQYF. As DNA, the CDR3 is TGTGCCAGCAGCAGGGGACTGGGAGCCTACGAGCAGTACTTC.

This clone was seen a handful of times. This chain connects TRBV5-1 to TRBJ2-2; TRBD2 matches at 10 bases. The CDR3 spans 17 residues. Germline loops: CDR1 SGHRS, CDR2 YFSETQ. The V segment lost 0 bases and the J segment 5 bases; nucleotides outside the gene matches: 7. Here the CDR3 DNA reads TGCGCCAGCAGCTTGGTGCCTAGCGGGGGAGGTACCGGGGAGCTGTTTTTT. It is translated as CASSLVPSGGGTGELFF.

Here the CDR3 reads CASSLGDTQYF. The CDR3 coding sequence is TGTGCCAGCAGCCTCGGGGATACGCAGTATTTT. The chain combines TRBV3-1 (or the pseudogene TRBV3-2) with TRBJ2-3; D is unclear. V lost 4 bases to trimming and J lost 6 bases, with 5 bases between them. The CDR3 runs to 11 residues. Germline CDR1 reads LGHDT; CDR2 reads YNNKEL (reference sequence).

CDR3 sequence reads: CASSDDRGRDTEAFF. CDR3 sequence (DNA): TGTGCCAGCTCGGATGACAGGGGGCGAGACACTGAAGCTTTCTTT. The chain has TRBV18 and TRBJ1-1, with 10 bases matching TRBD1. Looked up from germline, CDR1 is KGHSH and CDR2 is LQKENI. The CDR3 sequence is 15 residues long. The V segment lost 6 bases and the J segment 3 bases; nucleotides outside the gene matches: 7.

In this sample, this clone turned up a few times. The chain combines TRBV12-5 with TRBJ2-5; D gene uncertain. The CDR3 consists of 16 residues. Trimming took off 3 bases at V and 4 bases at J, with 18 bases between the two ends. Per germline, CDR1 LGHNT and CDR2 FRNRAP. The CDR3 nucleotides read TGTGCTAGTGGTTTCTTTCCTCGGGTAGCTGGAGAGACCCAGTACTTC. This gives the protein CASGFFPRVAGETQYF.

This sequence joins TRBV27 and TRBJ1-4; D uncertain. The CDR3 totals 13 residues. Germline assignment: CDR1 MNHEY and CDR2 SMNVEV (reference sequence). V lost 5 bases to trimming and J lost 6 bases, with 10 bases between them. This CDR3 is CASSPSSYEKLFF. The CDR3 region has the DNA TGTGCCAGCAGTCCCAGTTCGTATGAAAAACTGTTTTTT.

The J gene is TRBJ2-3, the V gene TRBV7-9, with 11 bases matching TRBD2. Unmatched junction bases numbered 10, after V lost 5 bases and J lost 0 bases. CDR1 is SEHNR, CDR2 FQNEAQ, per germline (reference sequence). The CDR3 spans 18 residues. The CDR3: CASSLLAGGPTSTDTQYF. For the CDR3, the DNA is TGTGCCAGCAGCCTTCTAGCGGGGGGTCCGACTAGCACAGATACGCAGTATTTT.